This T cell receptor (beta chain) was found in a study of shared clonotypes between healthy human individuals. Notes on the study in general: In the sorted subsets, rarefaction showed sequencing was incomplete despite large depth.

As for this clone: Its target is not known.

Data came from immunoSEQ multiplex PCR; TCRdb stores just in-frame clones and leaves some out. The sample has 2 million to 2.5 million clones, approximately 95% seen once. Looked up from germline, CDR1 is SEHNR and CDR2 is FQNEAQ (reference sequence). CDR3 length: 15 residues. Trimming removed 8 bases from V and 1 base from J; junction bases left unmatched: 11. The chain carries TRBV7-9 and TRBJ2-7; 7 bases agree with TRBD1. Material: naive CD4+ T cells from PBMCs. As for subset: CD45RA+ positively selected. The TCR was taken from a man between 18 and 35 years old in good health. Some clones in this sample may be carry-over from other donors' samples. As DNA, the CDR3 is TGTGCCAGCGGGGCTTGGGGACAGAATTCCTACGAGCAGTACTTC. Translated, it gives CASGAWGQNSYEQYF.